This T cell receptor beta chain is drawn from a study of T cells in Graves' hyperthyroidism and ophthalmopathy. Amplified TCR beta CDR3 regions came from RNA transcripts. The TCR CDR3 was amplified in a first-round RT-PCR using the HTBI primer set. MiXCR, run by TCRdb on the multiplex PCR reads, gives a single entry per CDR3 protein. Of nearly 600,000 distinct CDR3 sequences listed, roughly 14% are singletons. The V end was cut by 0 bases, the J end by 4 bases, with 11 bases between. CDR1 and CDR2 from the germline V gene are GTSNPN and SVGIG (reference sequence). The CDR3 sequence is 14 residues long. The table lists this clonotype with a few counts.

This TCR was recovered from a woman in her thirties with Graves' hyperthyroidism that later progressed to Graves' ophthalmopathy. The specimen sequenced was blood. The chain recombines TRBV30 with TRBJ2-3; TRBD1 might be the D (6 bases). The CDR3 protein is CAWSVSGVADTQYF. The CDR3 DNA is TGTGCCTGGAGTGTCTCAGGGGTGGCAGATACGCAGTATTTT.